This is a list of T cell receptor beta chains from one sample in a study of cytomegalovirus exposure and HLA in healthy donors. The protocol was immunoSEQ multiplex PCR, while the TCRdb copy is restricted to in-frame clones and leaves out a portion. This table holds about 140,000 clones, approximately 87% found once. The sequencing input was PBMCs. These receptors were taken from a young man in good health and CMV-seronegative. Both conserved end residues are part of each CDR3. A D gene is named only where the DNA matches it firmly. Clone size is shown for a subset of rows, as once, few, many or a class of expanded clone.

abundance,v_gene,d_gene,j_gene,CDR3aa,CDR3nt
once,TRBV7-9,TRBD1,TRBJ2-5,CASSPIQGPLSGMRAQYF,TGTGCCAGCAGCCCCATACAGGGGCCCCTCTCCGGAATGAGAGCCCAGTACTTC
.,TRBV5-4,TRBD1,TRBJ2-5,CASSLEGQTDRKTQYF,TGTGCCAGCAGCTTGGAGGGACAGACGGATAGAAAGACCCAGTACTTC
.,TRBV7-2,.,TRBJ1-2,CASSLVRGTSNYGYTF,TGTGCCAGCAGCTTAGTCCGTGGGACATCTAACTATGGCTACACCTTC
.,TRBV11-2,.,TRBJ1-1,CASSPTTGSGTEAFF,TGTGCCAGCAGCCCGACAACAGGGTCGGGGACTGAAGCTTTCTTT
.,TRBV5-6,TRBD2,TRBJ2-5,CASSSLMTSGQETQYF,TGTGCCAGCAGCTCGCTCATGACTAGCGGGCAAGAGACCCAGTACTTC
.,TRBV19,TRBD2,TRBJ2-2,CASRGGGNTGELFF,TGTGCCAGTCGGGGCGGGGGTAACACCGGGGAGCTGTTTTTT
.,TRBV7-9,.,TRBJ2-7,CASSSLQAGRTYEQYF,TGTGCCAGCAGCTCCCTCCAGGCGGGACGAACCTACGAGCAGTACTTC
.,TRBV5-6,TRBD1,TRBJ1-5,CASSLFATGADNQPQHF,TGTGCCAGCAGCTTGTTCGCTACAGGGGCAGACAATCAGCCCCAGCATTTT
once,TRBV6-1,TRBD1,TRBJ1-4,CASSEEKGARKLFF,TGTGCCAGCAGTGAAGAAAAGGGGGCGAGAAAACTGTTTTTT
once,TRBV7-2,TRBD2,TRBJ2-7,CASSTRAGDQAIEQYF,TGTGCCAGCAGCACTAGAGCGGGGGACCAGGCTATCGAGCAGTACTTC
once,TRBV6-4,TRBD1,TRBJ1-2,CASSERSGGNYGYTF,TGTGCCAGCAGTGAGAGATCAGGGGGCAACTATGGCTACACCTTC
.,TRBV6-1,.,TRBJ2-2,CASSEYSRGELFF,TGTGCCAGCAGTGAATACAGTCGCGGGGAGCTGTTTTTT
.,TRBV7-8,.,TRBJ1-6,CASSLGRDSPLHF,TGTGCCAGCAGCTTAGGCCGGGATTCACCCCTCCACTTT
.,TRBV11-2,TRBD2,TRBJ2-3,CASSFLAGGQGTDTQYF,TGTGCCAGCAGCTTCCTAGCGGGAGGGCAGGGCACAGATACGCAGTATTTT
.,TRBV7-6,TRBD2,TRBJ2-5,CASSLTSSGRGETQYF,TGTGCCAGCAGCTTAACCTCCTCCGGGAGGGGGGAGACCCAGTACTTC
.,TRBV5-1,TRBD1,TRBJ2-1,CASSPNGQGAFDEQFF,TGCGCCAGCAGCCCAAATGGACAGGGGGCTTTCGATGAGCAGTTCTTC
once,TRBV13,TRBD2,TRBJ2-5,CASSLRLAGRGETQYF,TGTGCCAGCAGCTTGCGACTAGCGGGGAGGGGAGAGACCCAGTACTTC
.,TRBV18,.,TRBJ2-3,CASSPGLEGTDTQYF,TGTGCCAGCTCACCAGGCTTGGAGGGCACAGATACGCAGTATTTT
.,TRBV28,.,TRBJ2-1,CASSPFSGSDEQFF,TGTGCCAGCAGTCCTTTTTCAGGGTCCGATGAGCAGTTCTTC
.,TRBV4-3,TRBD2,TRBJ2-3,CASSQDLAGVDTQYF,TGCGCCAGCAGCCAAGATTTAGCGGGAGTGGATACGCAGTATTTT
.,TRBV28,TRBD2,TRBJ2-7,CASSLHGTSGGYEQYF,TGTGCCAGCAGTTTACACGGGACTAGCGGTGGATACGAGCAGTACTTC
.,TRBV11-1,TRBD2,TRBJ2-1,CASRPKRGGRDEQFF,TGTGCCAGCAGACCTAAGCGGGGGGGCCGGGATGAGCAGTTCTTC
.,TRBV10-3,.,TRBJ2-7,CAISESRDRASYEQYF,TGTGCCATCAGTGAGTCGCGGGACAGAGCGTCCTACGAGCAGTACTTC
.,TRBV9,.,TRBJ1-1,CASSADRTWDTEAFF,TGTGCCAGCAGCGCTGACCGGACTTGGGACACTGAAGCTTTCTTT
.,TRBV27,.,TRBJ2-1,CASSSDPRVFYNEQFF,TGTGCCAGCAGCTCCGACCCCAGGGTATTCTACAATGAGCAGTTCTTC
.,TRBV6-1,.,TRBJ1-5,CASSEMGRGGNQPQHF,TGTGCCAGCAGCGAAATGGGCAGGGGAGGCAATCAGCCCCAGCATTTT
.,TRBV9,TRBD1,TRBJ2-2,CASSARTGTGGIGELFF,TGTGCCAGCAGCGCACGGACCGGGACAGGTGGGATCGGGGAGCTGTTTTTT
.,TRBV7-2,TRBD1,TRBJ2-5,CASSVGTAQETQYF,TGTGCCAGCAGCGTCGGGACAGCCCAAGAGACCCAGTACTTC
.,TRBV4-2,.,TRBJ1-1,CASSQDAGERTFF,TGTGCCAGCAGCCAAGACGCTGGGGAGAGAACTTTCTTT
.,TRBV5-6,.,TRBJ2-7,CASSQGTTYEQYF,TGTGCCAGCAGCCAGGGCACGACCTACGAGCAGTACTTC
.,TRBV7-9,TRBD1,TRBJ2-1,CASRPGTGSTYNEQFF,TGTGCCAGCAGACCCGGGACAGGGTCAACCTACAATGAGCAGTTCTTC
.,TRBV7-2,.,TRBJ1-1,CASRLGGGTEAFF,TGTGCCAGCAGGTTAGGGGGGGGCACTGAAGCTTTCTTT
.,TRBV13,TRBD1,TRBJ2-2,CASSFTDRETGELFF,TGTGCCAGCAGCTTTACGGACAGGGAAACCGGGGAGCTGTTTTTT
.,TRBV7-2,TRBD2,TRBJ2-1,CASSLASGRASYNEQFF,TGTGCCAGCAGCTTAGCTAGCGGGAGGGCGTCCTACAATGAGCAGTTCTTC
.,TRBV9,TRBD2,TRBJ2-1,CASSVGLLADTDNEQFF,TGTGCCAGCAGCGTAGGGCTTCTAGCGGACACGGACAATGAGCAGTTCTTC
.,TRBV7-9,TRBD2,TRBJ2-5,CASIAGAGEETQYF,TGTGCCAGCATAGCGGGAGCGGGGGAAGAGACCCAGTACTTC
.,TRBV7-9,TRBD1,TRBJ1-2,CASSFSQGAAYGYTF,TGTGCCAGCAGCTTCAGCCAGGGGGCAGCCTATGGCTACACCTTC
once,TRBV15,.,TRBJ2-7,CATSSTRSRGLDEQYF,TGTGCCACCAGCTCCACGCGAAGTAGGGGACTCGACGAGCAGTACTTC
.,TRBV10-3,.,TRBJ1-2,CAISESPAGDGYTF,TGTGCCATCAGTGAGTCGCCGGCAGGGGATGGCTACACCTTC
.,TRBV5-1,.,TRBJ2-1,CASSLDSSSYNEQFF,TGCGCCAGCAGCTTAGACAGCAGCTCCTACAATGAGCAGTTCTTC